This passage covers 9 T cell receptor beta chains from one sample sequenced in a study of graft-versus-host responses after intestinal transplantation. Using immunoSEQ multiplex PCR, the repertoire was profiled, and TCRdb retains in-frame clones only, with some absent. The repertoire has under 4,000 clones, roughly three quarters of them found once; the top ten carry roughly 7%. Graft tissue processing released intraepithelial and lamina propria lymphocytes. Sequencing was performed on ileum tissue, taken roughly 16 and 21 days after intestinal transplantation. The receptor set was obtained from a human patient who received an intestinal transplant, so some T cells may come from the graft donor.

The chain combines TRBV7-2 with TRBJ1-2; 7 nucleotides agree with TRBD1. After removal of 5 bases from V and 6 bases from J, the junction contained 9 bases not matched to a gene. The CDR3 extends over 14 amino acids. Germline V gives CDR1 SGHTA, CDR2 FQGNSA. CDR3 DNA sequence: TGTGCCAGCAGCCCCCGAGGGGGCTTCGATGGCTACACCTTC. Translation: CASSPRGGFDGYTF.

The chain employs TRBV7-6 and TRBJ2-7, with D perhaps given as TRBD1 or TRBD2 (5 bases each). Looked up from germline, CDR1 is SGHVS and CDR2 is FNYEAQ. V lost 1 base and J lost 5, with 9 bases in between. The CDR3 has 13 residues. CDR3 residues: CASSLGMGDEQYF. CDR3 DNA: TGTGCCAGCAGCTTAGGGATGGGGGACGAGCAGTACTTC.

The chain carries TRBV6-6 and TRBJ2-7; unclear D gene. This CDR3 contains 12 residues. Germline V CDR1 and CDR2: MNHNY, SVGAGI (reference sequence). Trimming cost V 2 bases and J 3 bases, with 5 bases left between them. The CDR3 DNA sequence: TGTGCCAGCAGTTACGAAGGCTACGAGCAGTACTTC. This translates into CASSYEGYEQYF.

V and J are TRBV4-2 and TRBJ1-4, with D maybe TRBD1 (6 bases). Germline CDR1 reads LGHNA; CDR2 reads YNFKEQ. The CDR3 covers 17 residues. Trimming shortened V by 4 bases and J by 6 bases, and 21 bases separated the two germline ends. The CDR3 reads CASSPQGREYYDEKLFF. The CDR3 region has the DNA TGTGCCAGCAGCCCCCAGGGGAGGGAATACTACGATGAAAAACTGTTTTTT.

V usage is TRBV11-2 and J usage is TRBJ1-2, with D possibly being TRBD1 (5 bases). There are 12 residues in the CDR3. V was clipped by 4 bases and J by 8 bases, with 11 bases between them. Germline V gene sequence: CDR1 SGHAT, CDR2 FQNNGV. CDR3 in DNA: TGTGCCAGCAGCTCCCTCGGGGGAGGCTACACCTTC. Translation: CASSSLGGGYTF.

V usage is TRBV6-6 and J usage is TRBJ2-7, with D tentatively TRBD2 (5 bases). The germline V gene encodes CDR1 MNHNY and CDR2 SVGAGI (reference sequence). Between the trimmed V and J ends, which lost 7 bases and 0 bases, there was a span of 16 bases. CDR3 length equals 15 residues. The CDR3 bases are TGTGCCAGCACCGAGTGGCCTAGCTTCTCCTACGAGCAGTACTTC. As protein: CASTEWPSFSYEQYF.

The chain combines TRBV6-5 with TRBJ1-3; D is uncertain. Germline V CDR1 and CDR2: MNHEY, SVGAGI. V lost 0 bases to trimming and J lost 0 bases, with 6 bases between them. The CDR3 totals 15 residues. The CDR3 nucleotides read TGTGCCAGCAGTTACTCGGGCGGCTCTGGAAACACCATATATTTT. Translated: CASSYSGGSGNTIYF.

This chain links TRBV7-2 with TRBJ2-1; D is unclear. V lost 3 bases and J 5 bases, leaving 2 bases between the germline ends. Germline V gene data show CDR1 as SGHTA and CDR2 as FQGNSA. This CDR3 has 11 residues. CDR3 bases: TGTGCCAGCAGCTTCCACAATGAGCAGTTCTTC. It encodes CASSFHNEQFF.

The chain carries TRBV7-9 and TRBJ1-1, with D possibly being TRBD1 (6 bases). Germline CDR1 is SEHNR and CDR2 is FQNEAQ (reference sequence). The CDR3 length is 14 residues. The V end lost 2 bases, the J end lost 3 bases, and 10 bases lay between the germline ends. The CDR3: CASSLSQGYTEAFF. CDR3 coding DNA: TGTGCCAGCAGCTTAAGCCAGGGGTACACTGAAGCTTTCTTT.